The sequence of this TCR beta chain was determined in a study of T cells expressing NK-cell markers. Study overall: CD3+CD56+NKG2C+, CD3+CD56+NKG2C- and CD3+CD56-NKG2C+ T cells, once sorted, supplied the TCR beta repertoires.

General study findings and limits: About 1.0-8% of CD8+ T cells in several donors belonged to dominant NKG2C+ clonotypes. These same clonotypes (in a few donors) also led the CD3+CD56-NKG2C+ fraction.

Turning to this clonotype: The antigen is not known.

The CDR3 length is 15 residues. CDR1 LGHDT and CDR2 YNNKEL come from the germline V gene (reference sequence). As the method of synthesis, 5'RACE template switching with UMIs yielded TCR beta cDNA. TCRdb reprocessed the 5' RACE reads; each CDR3 protein has one entry and no DNA is given. The sample's table shows about 390,000 distinct CDR3 sequences. The clonotype originates from a woman between 45 and 65 years old in good health. What was sequenced was blood T cells: a sorted CD56 or NKG2C T cell subset, CD4+ or CD8+ T cells, or bulk PBMC T cells (not recorded which). The chain has TRBV3-1 and TRBJ2-3; the TCRdb D gene call, TRBD2, has no DNA to confirm it. CDR3 loop: CASSQGSGGRDTQYF.